The 15 T cell receptor beta chains below come from one sample, sequenced in a study of prognosis after radiotherapy for stage I lung cancer. The study amplified the TCR beta CDR3 region from genomic DNA. This amplification was carried out by two rounds of multiplex PCR. For every TRBV and TRBJ gene, a specific primer was used in first-round PCR. TCRdb analysed the multiplex PCR reads with MiXCR anew, one entry per CDR3 protein. The profile shows some 56,000 distinct CDR3 sequences, approximately 26% of them singletons. The specimen comprised PBMCs, sampled before or after stereotactic body radiation therapy (not recorded which). These receptors all stem from a donor aged 50 or older with non-small cell lung cancer.

This clonotype was seen at least ten times. This chain connects TRBV20-1 to TRBJ1-5; D is uncertain. Germline loops: CDR1 DFQATT, CDR2 SNEGSKA (reference sequence). The CDR3 length is 13 residues. The V gene lost 7 bases and the J gene lost 0 bases, with 10 bases spanning the gap. The CDR3 sequence is CSVPDLSNQPQHF. CDR3 bases: TGCAGTGTACCGGACCTTAGCAATCAGCCCCAGCATTTT.

This clonotype was seen many times. The CDR3 DNA is TGTGCCAGCAGCGAGCGTCGGACTGAAGCTTTCTTT. It specifies CASSERRTEAFF. The V and J genes are TRBV6-1 and TRBJ1-1; D is undetermined. Germline CDR1 reads MNHNS; CDR2 reads SASEGT. V dropped 6 bases and J dropped 5 bases, with 10 bases sitting between them. CDR3 length: 12 amino acids.

Comments on this clonotype: A far larger clone is one nucleotide away, so this likely arose from a read error. CDR3 in DNA: TGTGCCAGCAGTTACCGGGGCGGGGGGGCGGCAGATACGGAGTATTTT. This sequence encodes CASSYRGGGAADTEYF. V is TRBV6-2 or TRBV6-3 and J is TRBJ2-3; TRBD2 matches at 9 bases. There are 16 residues in the CDR3. Germline values: CDR1 MNHEY, CDR2 SVGEGT.

The sample holds many counts of this clonotype. The V and J genes are TRBV2 and TRBJ1-1; no definite D call. V lost 6 bases, J lost 1 base, and 6 bases lay in between. Germline V lookup: CDR1 SNHLY, CDR2 FYNNEI. The CDR3 is made up of 12 amino acids. The CDR3 is CASRWGNTEAFF. The CDR3 DNA is TGTGCCAGCAGGTGGGGGAACACTGAAGCTTTCTTT.

This clonotype has a count of ten or more. This chain connects TRBV20-1 to TRBJ1-2, with a weak D call TRBD1 (6 bases). This CDR3 has 15 amino acids. Germline loops: CDR1 DFQATT, CDR2 SNEGSKA (reference sequence). The V end lost 2 bases, the J end lost 8 bases, and 21 bases lay between the germline ends. CDR3 amino acids: CSARNRLQGPLGYTF. Written as DNA, the CDR3 is TGCAGTGCTAGAAATAGGTTACAGGGCCCTCTCGGCTACACCTTC.

This clonotype was observed at least ten times. A much larger clone is a single base away; this may be a read error. The chain is built from TRBV12-3 or TRBV12-4 and TRBJ2-3; 10 bases agree with TRBD2. V shed 5 bases, J shed 8 bases, and the junction held 10 bases outside the gene matches. The CDR3 is made up of 15 amino acids. The CDR3: CASSRLAGDAGTQYF. CDR3 sequence (DNA): TGTGCCAGCAGTCGTCTAGCGGGGGACGCAGGTACGCAGTATTTT.

This clonotype came up many times. CDR3 protein: CASSLLGGDSDTQYF. CDR3 bases: TGTGCCAGCAGCTTATTAGGCGGGGACTCAGATACGCAGTATTTT. The chain carries TRBV7-3 and TRBJ2-3; TRBD2 is a possible D gene (6 bases). The germline CDR1 and CDR2 sequences are SGHTA and FQGTGA. With 2 bases removed from V and 4 bases from J, the gap between germline ends came to 13 bases. This CDR3 comprises 15 residues. The variable domain in full, completed from reference TRBV7-3 and TRBJ2-3, reads GAGVSQTPSNKVTEKGKYVELRCDPISGHTALYWYRQSLGQGPEFLIYFQGTGAADDSGLPNDRFFAVRPEGSVSTLKIQRTERGDSAVYLCASSLLGGDSDTQYFGPGTRLTVL.

This clonotype has ten or more counts. The chain combines TRBV9 with TRBJ2-3, with D possibly being TRBD2 (6 bases). The ends were cut back, 2 bases at V and 5 bases at J, with 18 bases in the middle. Germline V CDR1 and CDR2: SGDLS, YYNGEE. CDR3 length: 16 residues. The CDR3 loop reads CASSVTIAAGGDTQYF. CDR3 bases: TGTGCCAGCAGCGTGACAATAGCGGCCGGCGGAGATACGCAGTATTTT.

This clonotype was observed at least ten times. The rearrangement links TRBV7-6 to TRBJ1-1, with unresolved D. The V gene's germline CDR1 is SGHVS and CDR2 FNYEAQ. Between the trimmed V and J ends, which lost 1 base and 6 bases, there was a span of 9 bases. The CDR3 sequence is 13 residues long. This CDR3 reads CASSLVEDAEAFF. In DNA, the CDR3 is TGTGCCAGCAGCTTAGTGGAGGACGCTGAAGCTTTCTTT.

In the case of this clonotype: One base away lies a much larger clone, so this may be a sequencing read error. The J gene is TRBJ2-2, the V gene TRBV6-1; no clear D. Germline V gene lookup returns CDR1 MNHNS and CDR2 SASEGT. CDR3 length: 12 residues. V was trimmed by 1 base and J by 7 bases, leaving 4 bases between them. This chain's CDR3 is CASSEVHGELFF. The CDR3, as DNA: TGTGCCAGCAGTGAAGTACACGGGGAGCTGTTTTTT.

This clonotype was seen ten or more times. CDR3 nucleotide sequence: TGTGCCAGCAGCCATCACGAGACAGCCTACGAGCAGTACTTC. Encoded protein: CASSHHETAYEQYF. The rearrangement uses TRBV3-1 and TRBJ2-7; a possible D gene is TRBD1 (5 bases). The CDR3 has 14 residues. V was shortened by 3 bases and J by 2 bases, with 11 bases between the two germline ends. Germline-derived CDR1 and CDR2 are LGHDT and YNNKEL (reference sequence).

This clonotype was counted at least ten times. This chain joins TRBV4-3 and TRBJ2-5; the D is unclear. The V and J ends lost 0 bases and 5 bases respectively, with 7 bases between them. The CDR3 spans 13 residues. CDR1 is LGHNA and CDR2 is YSLEER in the germline V gene. CDR3 sequence (DNA): TGCGCCAGCAGCCAAGAATCTTGGGAGACCCAGTACTTC. As protein: CASSQESWETQYF.

This clonotype was observed at least ten times. V usage is TRBV7-9 and J usage is TRBJ1-4, with 10 positions matching TRBD1. The CDR3 has 16 amino acids. Germline V gives CDR1 SEHNR, CDR2 FQNEAQ (reference sequence). The V gene end was trimmed by 5 bases and the J gene end by 6 bases; junction bases not matched to a gene: 9. The CDR3 here is CASSGGGTGVDEKLFF. The DNA of the CDR3 is TGTGCCAGCAGCGGGGGAGGGACAGGGGTGGATGAAAAACTGTTTTTT.

This clonotype occurred many times. The chain links TRBV4-2 to TRBJ1-5; D gene unclear. Germline V lookup: CDR1 LGHNA, CDR2 YNFKEQ. V lost 0 bases and J 2 bases, leaving 11 bases between the germline ends. This CDR3 region has 16 residues. As DNA, the CDR3 is TGTGCCAGCAGCCAAGATTTCGGTCGGGGCAATCAGCCCCAGCATTTT. Its translation is CASSQDFGRGNQPQHF.

This clonotype was seen many times. V and J are TRBV6-1 and TRBJ1-5, with TRBD1 matching 9 bases. CDR1 and CDR2 (germline): MNHNS, SASEGT. Unmatched junction bases numbered 8, after V lost 5 bases and J lost 6 bases. This CDR3 region has 15 residues. DNA of the CDR3: TGTGCCAGCAGTACTGGACAGGGGAAGCGTCAGCCCCAGCATTTT. Translation gives CASSTGQGKRQPQHF.